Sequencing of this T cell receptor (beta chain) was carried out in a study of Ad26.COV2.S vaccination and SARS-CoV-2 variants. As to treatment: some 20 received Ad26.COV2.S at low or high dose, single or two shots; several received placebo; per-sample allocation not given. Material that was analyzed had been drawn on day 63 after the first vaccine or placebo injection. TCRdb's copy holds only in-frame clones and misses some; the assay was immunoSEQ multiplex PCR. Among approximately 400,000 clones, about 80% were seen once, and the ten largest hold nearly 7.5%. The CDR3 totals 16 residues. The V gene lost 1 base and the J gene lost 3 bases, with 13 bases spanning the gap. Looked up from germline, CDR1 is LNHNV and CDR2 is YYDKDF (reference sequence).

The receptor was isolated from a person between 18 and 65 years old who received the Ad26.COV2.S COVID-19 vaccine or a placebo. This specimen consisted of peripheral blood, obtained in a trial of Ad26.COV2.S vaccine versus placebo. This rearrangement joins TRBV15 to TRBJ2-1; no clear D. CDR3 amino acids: CATSRGLGKGYNEQFF. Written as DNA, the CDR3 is TGTGCCACCAGCAGAGGTTTGGGTAAAGGCTACAATGAGCAGTTCTTC.